This T cell receptor (beta chain) emerged from a study of PD-1 blockade in classical Hodgkin lymphoma. Study outcomes and limitations: After ASCT, patients who started nivolumab under 1 year later were excluded.

Time point here: cycle 4 day 1 (C4D1), after 5 to 7 weeks of nivolumab. Each patient experienced a relapse that followed autologous stem cell transplantation, and brentuximab vedotin exposure varied. Sequencing was performed with immunoSEQ multiplex PCR; in TCRdb, only in-frame clones are kept and a portion is missing. This sample carries 13,000 or so clones, 80% to 90% of them seen once, and the ten largest clones take 16%. Regarding this clone: Its antigen is currently unknown.

The CDR3 contains 16 residues. Trimming removed 2 bases at V and 0 bases at J, with 12 bases between. Germline CDR1 is SGDLS and CDR2 is YYNGEE. The clonotype comes from a human donor with classical Hodgkin lymphoma. Sequencing was performed on peripheral blood mononuclear cells (PBMCs), taken before the fourth cycle of nivolumab. V gene TRBV9 combines with J gene TRBJ1-3; the D is unclear. The CDR3 is CASSVVRVDSGNTIYF. CDR3 in DNA: TGTGCCAGCAGCGTCGTGAGGGTTGACTCTGGAAACACCATATATTTT. The variable domain in full, with the rest retrieved from reference TRBV9 and TRBJ1-3, is DSGVTQTPKHLITATGQRVTLRCSPRSGDLSVYWYQQSLDQGLQFLIQYYNGEERAKGNILERFSAQQFPDLHSELNLSSLELGDSALYFCASSVVRVDSGNTIYFGEGSWLTVV.